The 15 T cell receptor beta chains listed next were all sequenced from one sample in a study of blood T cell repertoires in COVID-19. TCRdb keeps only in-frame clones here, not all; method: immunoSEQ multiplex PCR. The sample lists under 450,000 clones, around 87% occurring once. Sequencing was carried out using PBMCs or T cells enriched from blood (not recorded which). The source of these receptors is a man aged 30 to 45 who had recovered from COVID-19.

The CDR3 sequence is CASSPVLGDEKLFF. The CDR3 DNA sequence: TGTGCCAGCAGCCCAGTCTTAGGGGATGAAAAACTGTTTTTT. The chain employs TRBV7-2 and TRBJ1-4, with a possible D match to TRBD1 (5 bases). The germline V gene has CDR1 SGHTA and CDR2 FQGNSA. The CDR3 spans 14 residues. Trimming pared 5 bases from V and 6 bases from J, leaving 13 bases between.

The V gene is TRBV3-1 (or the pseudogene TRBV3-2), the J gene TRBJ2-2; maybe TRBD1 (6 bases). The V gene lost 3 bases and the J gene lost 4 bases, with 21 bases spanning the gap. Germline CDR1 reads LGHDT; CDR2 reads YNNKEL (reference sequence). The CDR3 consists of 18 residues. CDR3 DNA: TGTGCCAGCAGCCACTCCCGAAGCAATGTCAGGGGCACCGGGGAGCTGTTTTTT. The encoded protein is CASSHSRSNVRGTGELFF.

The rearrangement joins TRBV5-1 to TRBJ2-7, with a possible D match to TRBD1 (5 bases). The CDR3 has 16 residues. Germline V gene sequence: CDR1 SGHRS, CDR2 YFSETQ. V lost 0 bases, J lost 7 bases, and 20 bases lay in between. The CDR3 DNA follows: TGCGCCAGCAGCTTGGAGGGGCCCGGACCGCGGAGTGAGCAGTACTTC. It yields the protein CASSLEGPGPRSEQYF.

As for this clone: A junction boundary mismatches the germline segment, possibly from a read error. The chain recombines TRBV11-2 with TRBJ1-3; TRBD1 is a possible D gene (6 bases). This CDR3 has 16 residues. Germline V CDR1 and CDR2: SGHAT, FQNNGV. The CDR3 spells CASTLRTVRSGNTIYF. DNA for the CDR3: TGTGCCAGCACCTTAAGGACAGTCCGCTCTGGAAACACCATATATTTT. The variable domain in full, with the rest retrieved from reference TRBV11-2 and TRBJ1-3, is EAGVAQSPRYKIIEKRQSVAFWCNPISGHATLYWYQQILGQGPKLLIQFQNNGVVDDSQLPKDRFSAERLKGVDSTLKIQPAKLEDSAVYLCASTLRTVRSGNTIYFGEGSWLTVV.

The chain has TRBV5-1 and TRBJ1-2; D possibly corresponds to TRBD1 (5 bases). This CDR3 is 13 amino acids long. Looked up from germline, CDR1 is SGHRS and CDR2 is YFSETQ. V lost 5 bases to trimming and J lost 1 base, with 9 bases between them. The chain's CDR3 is CASSRDSNYGYTF. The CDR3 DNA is TGCGCCAGCAGTCGCGACAGTAACTATGGCTACACCTTC.

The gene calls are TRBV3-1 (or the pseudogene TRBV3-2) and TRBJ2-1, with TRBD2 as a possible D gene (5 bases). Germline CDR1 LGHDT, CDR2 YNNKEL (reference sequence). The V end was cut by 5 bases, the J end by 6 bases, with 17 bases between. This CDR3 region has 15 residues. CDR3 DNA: TGTGCCAGCAGCTCCCGGACTCAAGGGATCAATGAGCAGTTCTTC. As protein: CASSSRTQGINEQFF.

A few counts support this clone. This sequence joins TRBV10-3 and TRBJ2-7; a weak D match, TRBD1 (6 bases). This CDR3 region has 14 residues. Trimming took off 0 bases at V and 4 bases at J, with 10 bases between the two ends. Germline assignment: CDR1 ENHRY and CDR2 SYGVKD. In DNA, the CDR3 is TGTGCCATCAGTGAGTCCGGCAGGGGTTACGAGCAGTACTTC. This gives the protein CAISESGRGYEQYF.

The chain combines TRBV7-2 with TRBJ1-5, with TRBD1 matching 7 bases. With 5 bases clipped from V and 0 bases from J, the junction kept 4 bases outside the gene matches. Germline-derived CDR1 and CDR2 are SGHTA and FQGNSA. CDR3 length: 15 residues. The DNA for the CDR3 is TGTGCCAGCAGCGGGGGACAGAATAGCAATCAGCCCCAGCATTTT. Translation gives CASSGGQNSNQPQHF. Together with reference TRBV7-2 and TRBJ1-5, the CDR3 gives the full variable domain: GAGVSQSPSNKVTEKGKDVELRCDPISGHTALYWYRQSLGQGLEFLIYFQGNSAPDKSGLPSDRFSAERTGGSVSTLTIQRTQQEDSAVYLCASSGGQNSNQPQHFGDGTRLSIL.

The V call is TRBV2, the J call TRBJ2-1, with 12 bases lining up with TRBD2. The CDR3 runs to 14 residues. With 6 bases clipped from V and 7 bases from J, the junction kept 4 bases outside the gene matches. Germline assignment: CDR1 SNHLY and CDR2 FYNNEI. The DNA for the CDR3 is TGTGCCAGCAGGGGGACTAGCGGGCGAAATGAGCAGTTCTTC. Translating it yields CASRGTSGRNEQFF.

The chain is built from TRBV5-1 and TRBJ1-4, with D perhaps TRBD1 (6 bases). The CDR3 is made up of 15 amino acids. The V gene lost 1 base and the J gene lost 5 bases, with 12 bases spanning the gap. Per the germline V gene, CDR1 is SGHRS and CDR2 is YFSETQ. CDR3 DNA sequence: TGCGCCAGCAGCTTGAGGGACACGGAAAATGAAAAACTGTTTTTT. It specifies CASSLRDTENEKLFF.

The CDR3 nucleotides are TGTGCCAGCAGCCAAGATAGCGGGGGGGGCACAGATACGCAGTATTTT. It is translated as CASSQDSGGGTDTQYF. The J gene is TRBJ2-3, the V gene TRBV3-1 (or the pseudogene TRBV3-2); 11 positions agree with TRBD2. Germline V gene lookup returns CDR1 LGHDT and CDR2 YNNKEL (reference sequence). This CDR3 has 16 amino acids. Trimming at V came to 0 bases and at J to 1 base, leaving 0 bases not matched to a gene.

CDR3 coding DNA: TGTGCCAGCAGCCCCGCTAGGTTGAACACTGAAGCTTTCTTT. Protein sequence: CASSPARLNTEAFF. The chain is built from TRBV3-1 (or the pseudogene TRBV3-2) and TRBJ1-1; no reliable D call. The V gene's germline CDR1 is LGHDT and CDR2 YNNKEL (reference sequence). V lost 4 bases and J lost 0, with 9 bases in between. This CDR3 is 14 amino acids long.

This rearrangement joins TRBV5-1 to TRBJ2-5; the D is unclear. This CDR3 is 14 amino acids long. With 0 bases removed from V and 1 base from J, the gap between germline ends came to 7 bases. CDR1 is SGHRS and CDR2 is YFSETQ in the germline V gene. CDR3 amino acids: CASSLGRSQETQYF. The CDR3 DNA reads TGCGCCAGCAGCTTGGGCCGCAGCCAAGAGACCCAGTACTTC.

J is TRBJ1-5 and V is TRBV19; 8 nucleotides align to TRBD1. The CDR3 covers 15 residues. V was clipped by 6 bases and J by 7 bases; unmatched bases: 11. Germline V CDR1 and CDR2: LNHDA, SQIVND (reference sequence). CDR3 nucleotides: TGTGCCAGTAGCAACTCCGGACAGGGAGCACAGCCCCAGCATTTT. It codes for CASSNSGQGAQPQHF. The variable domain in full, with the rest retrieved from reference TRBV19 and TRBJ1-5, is DGGITQSPKYLFRKEGQNVTLSCEQNLNHDAMYWYRQDPGQGLRLIYYSQIVNDFQKGDIAEGYSVSREKKESFPLTVTSAQKNPTAFYLCASSNSGQGAQPQHFGDGTRLSIL.

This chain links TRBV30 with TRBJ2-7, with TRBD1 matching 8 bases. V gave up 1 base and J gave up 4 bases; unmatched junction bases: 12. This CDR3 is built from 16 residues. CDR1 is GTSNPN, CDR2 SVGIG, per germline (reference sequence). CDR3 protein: CAWSGHGARGRYEQYF. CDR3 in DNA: TGTGCCTGGAGTGGCCATGGGGCCAGGGGGCGGTACGAGCAGTACTTC.